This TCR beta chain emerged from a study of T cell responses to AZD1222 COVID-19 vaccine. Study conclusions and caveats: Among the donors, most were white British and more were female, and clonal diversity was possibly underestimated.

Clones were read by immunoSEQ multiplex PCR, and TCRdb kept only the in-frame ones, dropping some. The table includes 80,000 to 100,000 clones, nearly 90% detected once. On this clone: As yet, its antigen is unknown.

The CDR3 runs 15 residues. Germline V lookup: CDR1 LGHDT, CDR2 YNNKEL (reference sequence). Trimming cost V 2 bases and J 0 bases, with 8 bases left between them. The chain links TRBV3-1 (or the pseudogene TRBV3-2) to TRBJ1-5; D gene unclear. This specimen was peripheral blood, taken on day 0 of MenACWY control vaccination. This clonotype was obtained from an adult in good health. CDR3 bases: TGTGCCAGCAGCCAAAGACGGCATAGCAATCAGCCCCAGCATTTT. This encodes CASSQRRHSNQPQHF.